This T cell receptor beta chain was observed in a study of shared clonotypes between healthy human individuals. The CDR3 has 16 residues. Trimming shortened V by 4 bases and J by 3 bases, and 16 bases separated the two germline ends. CDR1 and CDR2 from the germline V gene are MDHEN and SYDVKM. This clone appeared a single time. Method: immunoSEQ multiplex PCR; TCRdb's copy keeps in-frame clones and lacks some. Among around 1,000,000 clones, approximately 80% were seen once, and the ten largest hold approximately 0.95%. The sequencing input was memory CD4+ T cells from PBMCs. Subset indicated: CD45RA-negative fraction. The V and J genes are TRBV28 and TRBJ2-1; unclear D gene. The TCR sequence derives from a man between 18 and 35 years old in good health. Some clones in this sample may be carry-over from other donors' samples. The CDR3 DNA is TGTGCCAGCAGTTCCCGGACGAGCGTCAACTACAATGAGCAGTTCTTC. Translating gives CASSSRTSVNYNEQFF.